These 7 T cell receptor beta chains were sequenced from one sample in a study of shared clonotypes between healthy human individuals. The repertoire was sequenced with immunoSEQ multiplex PCR; TCRdb's copy has only in-frame clones and lacks some. Of about 450,000 clones listed, more than 75% were seen once; the top ten hold less than 15%. Sequencing was performed on PBMCs. These receptors were obtained from a woman aged 40 to 55 in good health. Some clones in this sample may be carry-over from other donors' samples.

V and J are TRBV27 and TRBJ1-4; 7 nucleotides agree with TRBD1. Trimming at V came to 6 bases and at J to 0 bases, leaving 1 base not matched to a gene. The germline V gene has CDR1 MNHEY and CDR2 SMNVEV (reference sequence). The CDR3 sequence is 14 residues long. The chain's CDR3 is CASSGTATNEKLFF. Written as DNA, the CDR3 is TGTGCCAGCAGCGGGACAGCAACTAATGAAAAACTGTTTTTT.

This clone was seen only a few times. The gene calls are TRBV11-2 and TRBJ1-2, with D perhaps TRBD1 (5 bases). Germline V gives CDR1 SGHAT, CDR2 FQNNGV. Trimming pared 5 bases from V and 4 bases from J, leaving 17 bases between. The length of the CDR3 is 15 residues. CDR3 in DNA: TGTGCCAGCAGCCCCGGCCCTGGGGACTCCTATGGCTACACCTTC. Translated, it gives CASSPGPGDSYGYTF.

The V and J genes are TRBV21-1 and TRBJ1-4; the tabulated D call, TRBD1, remains unverified against the DNA. TRBV21-1 is classified as a pseudogene. This CDR3 has 14 amino acids. CDR3 bases: TGTGCCAACCACAGGGGGCCGATCGGAGAAAAACTGTTTTTT. Its protein is CANHRGPIGEKLFF.

This clone appeared a few times. This chain connects TRBV27 to TRBJ2-7; 11 nucleotides match TRBD2. V lost 9 bases and J lost 0; bases outside the gene matches: 10. Germline lookup yields CDR1 MNHEY and CDR2 SMNVEV (reference sequence). The CDR3 has 16 amino acids. The CDR3 nucleotides are TGTGCCAGTCCCGAGGGACTAGCGGTCTTCTCCTACGAGCAGTACTTC. This codes for CASPEGLAVFSYEQYF.

This clone has at least ten counts. The chain has TRBV6-4 and TRBJ2-2; D remains unclear. This CDR3 comprises 13 residues. V lost 5 bases to trimming and J lost 6 bases, with 10 bases between them. The germline gives CDR1 MRHNA, CDR2 SNTAGT. The CDR3 nucleotides are TGTGCCAGCAGTTCAAACCATCCCGGGGAGCTGTTTTTT. Translation: CASSSNHPGELFF.

The V call is TRBV19, the J call TRBJ1-2; TRBD1 matches at 7 bases. This CDR3 is 18 amino acids long. V shed 4 bases and J 0 bases; nucleotides not matched to a gene: 14. CDR1 and CDR2 from the germline V gene are LNHDA and SQIVND (reference sequence). This chain's CDR3 is CASSTPVRTGSSNYGYTF. The DNA of the CDR3 is TGTGCCAGTAGTACTCCAGTCCGGACAGGATCCTCTAACTATGGCTACACCTTC.

The chain links TRBV9 to TRBJ2-3; 11 bases fit TRBD2. J lost 1 base, V lost 4 bases, and 5 bases had no gene match. Germline V gene sequence: CDR1 SGDLS, CDR2 YYNGEE. This CDR3 has 16 amino acids. CDR3 loop: CASSPLAGGGTDTQYF. The CDR3 DNA sequence: TGTGCCAGCAGCCCCCTAGCGGGAGGAGGCACAGATACGCAGTATTTT.